This TCR beta chain derives from a study of CXCR3-negative and CXCR3-positive naive CD8 T cells. On this clonotype: Its antigen remains unknown.

Triplicates of about 280,000 cells were sorted from each CD8+ T cell subset. Naivety in CD8+ T cells corresponded to a CD45RO-CCR7+CD27+CD95- phenotype. UMI-labeled TRB cDNA libraries were prepared by 5' RACE. TCRdb re-called the 5' RACE reads; one entry per CDR3 protein, DNA not given. This sample contains about 60,000 distinct CDR3 sequences. General observations from the study: CXCR3-positive naive cells had more hydrophobic TRB CDR3s than CXCR3-negative naive cells.

Sequences were obtained from naive CXCR3+ CD8+ T cells from blood. Subset specified: CD45RO-CCR7+CD27+CD95- naive CD8+ T cells expressing CXCR3 (TNR3+). This receptor was identified in a human donor in good health. Some clones in this sample may be carry-over from other donors' samples.

This chain's CDR3 is CASSKRLAGVKEKLFF. The V gene is TRBV28, the J gene TRBJ1-4; TCRdb's assignment of TRBD1 cannot be checked, as there is no DNA. This CDR3 has 16 residues. Germline V gene sequence: CDR1 MDHEN, CDR2 SYDVKM. Complete variable domain (other parts from reference TRBV28 and TRBJ1-4): DVKVTQSSRYLVKRTGEKVFLECVQDMDHENMFWYRQDPGLGLRLIYFSYDVKMKEKGDIPEGYSVSREKKERFSLILESASTNQTSMYLCASSKRLAGVKEKLFFGSGTQLSVL.